One sample yielded the 30 T cell receptor beta chains listed below, sequenced in a study of T-cell memory formation after mild COVID-19. A single record per CDR3 protein comes from TCRdb applying MiXCR to the 5' RACE reads. The sample comprises some 57,000 distinct CDR3 sequences, over 9% of which are singletons, and about 25% rests with the top ten. The sample comprised PBMCs or a T cell subset sorted from them (not recorded which). These receptors were obtained from a man aged 18-30 years who had mild COVID-19 (a few samples of this study predate the infection). Cell type and time point are not known.

There are many counts of this clonotype. The chain carries TRBV5-1 and TRBJ1-2; perhaps TRBD1 as D (6 bases). V was shortened by 5 bases and J by 8 bases, with 34 bases between the two germline ends. Germline V gene lookup returns CDR1 SGHRS and CDR2 YFSETQ. CDR3 length: 19 amino acids. The CDR3 DNA follows: TGCGCCAGCAGGATTGGGGGGGCGCTGACTAATAACTATCGCGGCGGCTACACCTTC. Its protein is CASRIGGALTNNYRGGYTF.

This clonotype came up many times. The chain combines TRBV4-1 with TRBJ1-1; D unclear. The V gene's germline CDR1 is MGHRA and CDR2 YSYEKL. Trimming shortened V by 4 bases and J by 4 bases, and 10 bases separated the two germline ends. This CDR3 contains 13 residues. The CDR3 DNA reads TGCGCCAGCAGCCCCCGGGAGGTCACTGAAGCTTTCTTT. Protein product: CASSPREVTEAFF.

This clonotype was picked up many times. The DNA is omitted, as the CDR3 cannot be located on it reliably, and the CDR3 follows TCRdb's listing. The genes are TRBV5-1 and TRBJ2-7; the DNA was not used to check the table's D call, TRBD1. Germline CDR1 reads SGHRS; CDR2 reads YFSETQ. The CDR3 numbers 16 amino acids, ends counted. CDR3 protein: CASSLTFGQGAREQYF.

This clonotype was seen a handful of times. The genes are TRBV7-2 and TRBJ2-5; 10 nucleotides match TRBD2. The CDR3 has 15 residues. Germline CDR1 reads SGHTA; CDR2 reads FQGNSA. Trimming removed 5 bases from V and 4 bases from J; junction bases left unmatched: 7. CDR3 nucleotides: TGTGCCAGCAGCCCCCCGGGACTAGCGATAGAGACCCAGTACTTC. It is translated as CASSPPGLAIETQYF.

CDR3 amino acids: CASSYSGSTDTQYF. CDR3 in DNA: TGTGCCAGCAGTTACTCGGGGTCCACAGATACGCAGTATTTT. The rearrangement links TRBV6-2 or TRBV6-3 to TRBJ2-3; D gene unclear. V was clipped by 0 bases and J by 2 bases, with 6 bases between them. Per germline, CDR1 MNHEY and CDR2 SVGEGT. This CDR3 is built from 14 residues.

This clonotype was seen only a few times. This chain joins TRBV7-2 and TRBJ2-3; D remains ambiguous. This CDR3 contains 16 residues. The V and J ends lost 3 bases and 0 bases respectively, with 13 bases between them. Germline CDR1 SGHTA, CDR2 FQGNSA. The CDR3 nucleotides read TGTGCCAGCAGCTTCCACCAGCCATCTAGCACAGATACGCAGTATTTT. This translates into CASSFHQPSSTDTQYF.

By proportion, this clonotype is medium-sized (0.01 to 0.1%). The CDR3, as DNA: TGCGCCAGCAGCTTGGAGGGGCAAAGCGCAGATACGCAGTATTTT. Its protein product is CASSLEGQSADTQYF. The rearrangement joins TRBV5-1 to TRBJ2-3; a weak D match, TRBD1 (5 bases). The CDR3 runs 15 residues. Trimming removed 0 bases from V and 4 bases from J, with 12 bases in between. The germline CDR1 and CDR2 sequences are SGHRS and YFSETQ.

This clonotype was seen ten or more times. This sequence joins TRBV7-2 and TRBJ2-2; D ambiguous. V lost 1 base and J 0 bases, leaving 6 bases between the germline ends. The germline gives CDR1 SGHTA, CDR2 FQGNSA. The CDR3 runs to 15 residues. This CDR3 is CASSLGQTNTGELFF. CDR3 coding DNA: TGTGCCAGCAGCTTAGGACAAACGAACACCGGGGAGCTGTTTTTT. The full variable domain, its missing parts supplied by reference TRBV7-2 and TRBJ2-2, is GAGVSQSPSNKVTEKGKDVELRCDPISGHTALYWYRQSLGQGLEFLIYFQGNSAPDKSGLPSDRFSAERTGGSVSTLTIQRTQQEDSAVYLCASSLGQTNTGELFFGEGSRLTVL.

CDR3 protein: CSASTPADYTF. The CDR3 DNA reads TGCAGTGCTAGCACACCCGCCGACTACACCTTC. V and J are TRBV20-1 and TRBJ1-2; D gene ambiguous. The V end was cut by 3 bases, the J end by 10 bases, with 12 bases between. Germline assignment: CDR1 DFQATT and CDR2 SNEGSKA (reference sequence). The CDR3 has 11 residues.

This clonotype was seen more than once but under ten times. The chain links TRBV4-1 to TRBJ1-2; possibly TRBD1 for D (5 bases). Deletions cut 0 bases from V and 3 bases from J, with 11 bases between. This CDR3 contains 15 residues. In germline, CDR1 is MGHRA, CDR2 YSYEKL. The CDR3 region has the DNA TGCGCCAGCAGCCAAGATCTAACAGGCTACTATGGCTACACCTTC. Translated, it gives CASSQDLTGYYGYTF.

This clonotype occurred many times. The V gene is TRBV7-2, the J gene TRBJ2-3; weak D call: TRBD2 (7 bases). There are 14 residues in the CDR3. Trimming removed 8 bases from V and 0 bases from J, with 12 bases in between. Germline V lookup: CDR1 SGHTA, CDR2 FQGNSA. The DNA of the CDR3 is TGTGCCAGCGGCCGGGGGGCCAGCACAGATACGCAGTATTTT. It is translated as CASGRGASTDTQYF.

This clonotype came up a few times. This chain links TRBV21-1 with TRBJ1-2; the table's TRBD1 call for D was not verified on the DNA. TRBV21-1 is a pseudogene locus. The CDR3 spans 13 residues. The CDR3 region is CASPNEGTHGYTF. In DNA, the CDR3 is TGTGCCAGCCCCAATGAGGGGACGCATGGCTACACCTTC.

This clonotype came up many times. The chain joins TRBV20-1 to TRBJ2-7; TRBD2 matches 11 bases. From germline, CDR1 is DFQATT and CDR2 SNEGSKA (reference sequence). The CDR3 has 14 amino acids. The trim removed 3 bases at V and 3 bases at J, leaving 4 bases unmatched. CDR3 protein: CSASSLAGGYEQYF. CDR3 DNA sequence: TGCAGTGCTAGTAGTCTAGCGGGGGGCTACGAGCAGTACTTC.

The chain couples TRBV28 to TRBJ2-7, with 11 bases identical to TRBD1. The germline V gene encodes CDR1 MDHEN and CDR2 SYDVKM. The CDR3 is 15 residues long. V lost 5 bases to trimming and J lost 4 bases; unmatched junction nucleotides: 7. The CDR3 sequence: CASSPGTGGRYEQYV. As DNA, the CDR3 is TGTGCCAGCAGTCCCGGGACAGGGGGTAGGTACGAGCAGTACGTC.

The genes are TRBV9 and TRBJ1-2; D gene unclear. This CDR3 comprises 13 residues. Trimming removed 1 base at V and 1 base at J, with 5 bases between. Germline V gives CDR1 SGDLS, CDR2 YYNGEE. The CDR3 DNA sequence: TGTGCCAGCAGCGTAAATGATAACTATGGCTACACCTTC. Amino acids: CASSVNDNYGYTF.

There are a few counts of this clonotype. CDR3 residues: CSVEPTYLRVNTEAFF. Here the CDR3 DNA reads TGCAGCGTTGAGCCTACCTACCTCCGAGTGAACACTGAAGCTTTCTTT. This chain connects TRBV29-1 to TRBJ1-1; D is ambiguous. This CDR3 comprises 16 residues. Germline lookup yields CDR1 SQVTM and CDR2 ANQGSEA. Trimming shortened V by 3 bases and J by 0 bases, and 17 bases separated the two germline ends.

This clonotype was detected only once. This sequence joins TRBV11-2 and TRBJ2-1; D is perhaps TRBD1 (5 bases). This CDR3 region has 14 residues. Germline V gives CDR1 SGHAT, CDR2 FQNNGV. Trimming shortened V by 6 bases and J by 3 bases, and 12 bases separated the two germline ends. The CDR3 reads CASRVQGHYNEQFF. Here the CDR3 DNA reads TGTGCCAGCAGGGTCCAGGGCCACTACAATGAGCAGTTCTTC.

This clonotype was seen more than once but under ten times. V and J are TRBV4-1 and TRBJ2-1, with TRBD2 matching over 14 bases. CDR3 size: 15 residues. Germline V CDR1 and CDR2: MGHRA, YSYEKL. The V segment lost 1 base and the J segment 10 bases; nucleotides outside the gene matches: 3. In DNA, the CDR3 is TGCGCCAGCAGCCAAGGACTAGCGGGGGGGCGCGAGCAGTTCTTC. This encodes CASSQGLAGGREQFF.

The chain employs TRBV7-9 and TRBJ2-7, with TRBD1 matching over 8 bases. Germline V gives CDR1 SEHNR, CDR2 FQNEAQ (reference sequence). Trimming cost V 1 base and J 6 bases; bases outside gene matches: 8. The CDR3 consists of 15 residues. The CDR3 DNA sequence: TGTGCCAGCAGCTTAGGGACAGGGAAGGGATTCGAGCAGTACTTC. It yields the protein CASSLGTGKGFEQYF.

CDR3 in DNA: TGTGCCACCCGAGGAGGCTCCTCTGGAAACACCATATATTTT. Translating it yields CATRGGSSGNTIYF. The chain employs TRBV11-2 and TRBJ1-3; D is uncertain. Trimming shortened V by 10 bases and J by 0 bases, and 13 bases separated the two germline ends. From germline, CDR1 is SGHAT and CDR2 FQNNGV. This CDR3 is 14 amino acids long.

The rearrangement joins TRBV20-1 to TRBJ1-1, with D perhaps matching TRBD1 (5 bases). The V end lost 5 bases, the J end lost 0 bases, and 13 bases lay between the germline ends. Germline V gene sequence: CDR1 DFQATT, CDR2 SNEGSKA (reference sequence). The CDR3 covers 14 residues. CDR3 amino acids: CSARDFQVNTEAFF. In nucleotides, the CDR3 is TGCAGTGCTCGGGACTTCCAGGTGAACACTGAAGCTTTCTTT.

The chain combines TRBV4-1 with TRBJ1-1, with D maybe TRBD1 (6 bases). CDR1 is MGHRA, CDR2 YSYEKL, per germline. The CDR3 runs to 16 residues. V lost 1 base, J lost 0 bases, and 12 bases lay in between. CDR3 sequence: CASSQGEGDMNTEAFF. Written as DNA, the CDR3 is TGCGCCAGCAGCCAAGGCGAGGGGGACATGAACACTGAAGCTTTCTTT.

This clonotype was detected only once. This chain joins TRBV11-2 and TRBJ1-3; D is perhaps TRBD1 (5 bases). The CDR3 is 17 amino acids. The germline gives CDR1 SGHAT, CDR2 FQNNGV. Trimming pared 3 bases from V and 4 bases from J, leaving 19 bases between. CDR3 coding DNA: TGTGCCAGCAGCTTCGGAGACCGGAGTCCAGGGGGAAACACCATATATTTT. The encoded protein is CASSFGDRSPGGNTIYF.

This clonotype was observed a few times. V gene TRBV19 combines with J gene TRBJ2-1; D not certain. The germline V and J ends were trimmed by 1 base and 3 bases, with 1 base remaining between them. The CDR3 has 12 residues. The germline V gene has CDR1 LNHDA and CDR2 SQIVND (reference sequence). The CDR3 bases are TGTGCCAGTAGTATAGGCTACAATGAGCAGTTCTTC. This codes for CASSIGYNEQFF.

The chain joins TRBV30 to TRBJ2-1; 10 bases fit TRBD2. Trimming took 4 bases from V and 7 from J; bases not matched to a gene: 4. Germline CDR1 and CDR2: GTSNPN and SVGIG (reference sequence). The CDR3 length is 13 residues. The CDR3 DNA follows: TGTGCCTGGACGGCTAGCGGGAGAAATGAGCAGTTCTTC. The encoded protein is CAWTASGRNEQFF.

The chain's CDR3 is CASSEGTGNEQFF. The CDR3 DNA reads as TGTGCCAGCAGCGAGGGGACAGGGAATGAGCAGTTCTTC. The chain carries TRBV9 and TRBJ2-1, with TRBD1 matching over 9 bases. Germline CDR1 and CDR2: SGDLS and YYNGEE. The CDR3 loop spans 13 amino acids. J gave up 7 bases and V 3 bases, and 2 bases lay outside the gene matches. The full variable domain, in which reference TRBV9 and TRBJ2-1 provide the parts outside the CDR3, is DSGVTQTPKHLITATGQRVTLRCSPRSGDLSVYWYQQSLDQGLQFLIQYYNGEERAKGNILERFSAQQFPDLHSELNLSSLELGDSALYFCASSEGTGNEQFFGPGTRLTVL.

This clonotype was picked up many times. The DNA of the CDR3 is TGTGCCAGCAGCTTCCTTTACGAGCAGTACTTC. The encoded protein is CASSFLYEQYF. V usage is TRBV7-2 and J usage is TRBJ2-7, with unresolved D. Trimming stripped 3 bases from V and 4 bases from J, with 4 bases between. The CDR3 has 11 amino acids. The germline V gene has CDR1 SGHTA and CDR2 FQGNSA.

The chain couples TRBV7-3 to TRBJ1-1, with a tentative D call TRBD1 (5 bases). The CDR3 has 15 amino acids. The V and J ends lost 8 bases and 3 bases respectively, with 19 bases between them. The V gene's germline CDR1 is SGHTA and CDR2 FQGTGA. Written as DNA, the CDR3 is TGTGCCAGCTCCTTAACCGGGGGTAGCTACACTGAAGCTTTCTTT. This codes for CASSLTGGSYTEAFF.

This clonotype appeared many times. The chain links TRBV29-1 to TRBJ2-3; 9 nucleotides agree with TRBD1. The CDR3 totals 13 residues. Germline trimming cut 4 bases from V and 1 base from J; bases unmatched to any gene: 0. Germline V gene data show CDR1 as SQVTM and CDR2 as ANQGSEA. The CDR3 loop reads CSVGTGGTDTQYF. The CDR3 nucleotides are TGCAGCGTTGGGACAGGGGGCACAGATACGCAGTATTTT.

This clonotype was seen only a few times. The chain joins TRBV7-3 to TRBJ1-1, with D possibly being TRBD1 (5 bases). Trimming took 5 bases from V and 3 from J, leaving 13 bases between them. This CDR3 comprises 14 residues. CDR1 is SGHTA and CDR2 is FQGTGA in the germline V gene. CDR3 amino acids: CASSPRDGDTEAFF. The CDR3 region has the DNA TGTGCCAGCAGCCCCCGGGACGGGGACACTGAAGCTTTCTTT.